The 18 T cell receptor beta chains below come from one sample, sequenced in a study of T cells in Graves' hyperthyroidism and ophthalmopathy. RNA transcripts served as the template for amplifying TCR beta CDR3 regions. Researchers ran a first-round RT-PCR on the TCR CDR3 using the HTBI primer set. TCRdb re-called the multiplex PCR reads through MiXCR, storing one row per CDR3 protein. There are fewer than 400,000 distinct CDR3 sequences in the sample; 15% to 20% occur only once, and around a third lies in the top ten. Sequencing used blood. The receptor set was obtained from a man aged 30 to 45 with Graves' hyperthyroidism.

The chain combines TRBV7-2 with TRBJ2-1, with 7 nucleotides matching TRBD1. CDR3 length: 13 residues. Trimming removed 1 base from V and 15 bases from J; junction bases left unmatched: 9. Germline loops: CDR1 SGHTA, CDR2 FQGNSA. CDR3 sequence reads: CASSLDGVGQPFF. CDR3 coding DNA: TGTGCCAGCAGCTTAGATGGGGTGGGACAGCCGTTCTTC.

This clonotype has only a few counts. The chain joins TRBV18 to TRBJ1-2; tentatively, D is TRBD1 (5 bases). Germline-derived CDR1 and CDR2 are KGHSH and LQKENI. V was cut by 4 bases and J by 7 bases, with 13 bases left in between. This CDR3 is built from 13 residues. In DNA form, the CDR3 reads TGTGCCAGCTCACAAAGGGGCCTAGGTGGCTACACCTTC. Translating gives CASSQRGLGGYTF.

In its sample, this clonotype was seen a few times. The rearrangement joins TRBV4-2 to TRBJ1-5; D may be TRBD1 (5 bases). Trimming shortened V by 1 base and J by 1 base, and 20 bases separated the two germline ends. Per the germline V gene, CDR1 is LGHNA and CDR2 is YNFKEQ. This CDR3 is 19 amino acids long. CDR3 DNA sequence: TGTGCCAGCAGCCAAGCCCTGGCGGGGGGGGTGGGGAGCAATCAGCCCCAGCATTTT. It specifies CASSQALAGGVGSNQPQHF.

The table lists this clonotype with many counts. CDR3 bases: TGTGCCAGCAGTCAGCCCGGCCCAGCTTTCTTT. It is translated as CASSQPGPAFF. This sequence joins TRBV2 and TRBJ1-1; D gene ambiguous. Between the trimmed V and J ends, which lost 5 bases and 10 bases, there was a span of 11 bases. Germline assignment: CDR1 SNHLY and CDR2 FYNNEI. The CDR3 runs 11 residues. Full variable domain (outside the CDR3, taken from reference TRBV2 and TRBJ1-1): EPEVTQTPSHQVTQMGQEVILRCVPISNHLYFYWYRQILGQKVEFLVSFYNNEISEKSEIFDDQFSVERPDGSNFTLKIRSTKLEDSAMYFCASSQPGPAFFGQGTRLTVV.

This clonotype was counted at least ten times. The rearrangement links TRBV12-3 or TRBV12-4 to TRBJ2-3, with D unresolved. V lost 6 bases and J lost 6, with 7 bases in between. The CDR3 contains 11 residues. DNA of the CDR3: TGTGCCAGCAGCACGGCTGATACGCAGTATTTT. Its protein product is CASSTADTQYF.

This clonotype was counted at least ten times. The chain recombines TRBV20-1 with TRBJ2-7; 8 positions match TRBD1. V lost 7 bases to trimming and J lost 1 base; unmatched junction nucleotides: 9. The CDR3 extends over 14 amino acids. The germline gives CDR1 DFQATT, CDR2 SNEGSKA (reference sequence). The CDR3 DNA reads as TGCAGTGTGCGGCGGACAGGGTTTTCCTACGAGCAGTACTTC. Encoded protein: CSVRRTGFSYEQYF.

Worth noting for this clonotype: No DNA is shown, since the ends of the CDR3 on it are uncertain; the CDR3 is the one TCRdb lists. The V gene is TRBV27, the J gene TRBJ2-7; the table's D gene call, TRBD1, was not cross checked with the DNA. CDR1 MNHEY and CDR2 SMNVEV come from the germline V gene (reference sequence). The CDR3 is 16 amino acids long, termini counted. The CDR3 region is CASSSSTDRAPYEQYF.

The sample holds many counts of this clonotype. The V and J genes are TRBV9 and TRBJ1-2, with 11 bases lining up with TRBD1. CDR1 and CDR2 (germline): SGDLS, YYNGEE. With 5 bases clipped from V and 6 bases from J, the junction kept 6 bases outside the gene matches. This CDR3 comprises 14 residues. CDR3 coding DNA: TGTGCCAGCAGGGGGGACAGGGGGAGTCATGGCTACACCTTC. Translation: CASRGDRGSHGYTF.

This clonotype was picked up many times. The chain joins TRBV12-5 to TRBJ2-1; 15 bases are a match to TRBD2. CDR3 length: 18 residues. CDR1 is LGHNT and CDR2 is FRNRAP in the germline V gene. The trim removed 5 bases at V and 7 bases at J, leaving 12 bases unmatched. The CDR3 region is CASGLFPGLAGGGNEQFF. CDR3 sequence (DNA): TGTGCTAGTGGTCTCTTTCCCGGACTAGCGGGAGGGGGGAATGAGCAGTTCTTC.

This clonotype was found a few times. The V call is TRBV20-1, the J call TRBJ1-1; tentatively, D is TRBD1 (5 bases). The CDR3 runs to 12 residues. The ends were cut back, 6 bases at V and 4 bases at J, with 12 bases in the middle. Germline V gives CDR1 DFQATT, CDR2 SNEGSKA (reference sequence). CDR3 coding DNA: TGCAGTGCCCTGGGTGGGGGCACTGAAGCTTTCTTT. It encodes CSALGGGTEAFF.

This clonotype has at least ten counts. The V and J genes are TRBV7-3 and TRBJ2-1; 7 bases agree with TRBD2. Germline assignment: CDR1 SGHTA and CDR2 FQGTGA. Losses at the gene ends were 1 base for V and 1 base for J; bases not matched to a gene: 1. CDR3 length: 15 residues. The CDR3 reads CASSLKAGSYNEQFF. DNA for the CDR3: TGTGCCAGCAGCTTAAAAGCGGGATCCTACAATGAGCAGTTCTTC.

This clonotype was seen ten or more times. This CDR3 is CASSQDRGSGGNYGYTF. The DNA for the CDR3 is TGTGCCAGCAGCCAAGATAGGGGCAGTGGGGGGAACTATGGCTACACCTTC. V gene TRBV4-2 combines with J gene TRBJ1-2; D is possibly TRBD1 (5 bases). V was trimmed by 0 bases and J by 2 bases, leaving 16 bases between them. Germline assignment: CDR1 LGHNA and CDR2 YNFKEQ. The CDR3 loop spans 17 amino acids.

The rearrangement joins TRBV7-9 to TRBJ2-1; D not certain. This CDR3 is 14 amino acids long. Germline V gives CDR1 SEHNR, CDR2 FQNEAQ (reference sequence). Deletions cut 5 bases from V and 4 bases from J, with 12 bases between. The CDR3: CASSQERRYNEQFF. DNA for the CDR3: TGTGCCAGCAGCCAAGAACGAAGATACAATGAGCAGTTCTTC.

This clonotype appeared many times. The rearrangement joins TRBV10-3 to TRBJ2-1; TRBD2 aligns across 15 bases. After removal of 7 bases from V and 8 bases from J, the junction contained 12 bases not matched to a gene. The CDR3 contains 17 residues. Germline CDR1 reads ENHRY; CDR2 reads SYGVKD. In nucleotides, the CDR3 is TGTGCCATCAATCCAGGACCGGGACTAGCGGGAGGTTATGAGCAGTTCTTC. It is translated as CAINPGPGLAGGYEQFF.

This clonotype has ten or more counts. The V and J genes are TRBV12-3 or TRBV12-4 and TRBJ2-5; D is ambiguous. V was clipped by 1 base and J by 3 bases, with 9 bases between them. The CDR3 length is 14 residues. CDR3 bases: TGTGCCAGCAGTTTAGAGTCTCGGGAAGAGACCCAGTACTTC. Protein sequence: CASSLESREETQYF.

This clonotype was detected only a few times. The rearrangement uses TRBV7-9 and TRBJ2-3; D remains unclear. The CDR3 loop spans 14 amino acids. CDR1 is SEHNR, CDR2 FQNEAQ, per germline (reference sequence). The V and J ends lost 5 bases and 0 bases respectively, with 9 bases between them. This CDR3 reads CASSPPGSTDTQYF. As DNA, the CDR3 is TGTGCCAGCAGCCCACCCGGGAGCACAGATACGCAGTATTTT. The entire variable domain, with the rest obtained from reference TRBV7-9 and TRBJ2-3, is as follows: DTGVSQNPRHKITKRGQNVTFRCDPISEHNRLYWYRQTLGQGPEFLTYFQNEAQLEKSRLLSDRFSAERPKGSFSTLEIQRTEQGDSAMYLCASSPPGSTDTQYFGPGTRLTVL.

In its sample, this clonotype was seen once. A single base separates this from a much larger clone, so it may be a read error. The chain links TRBV13 to TRBJ2-3; D possibly corresponds to TRBD2 (5 bases). The CDR3 loop spans 14 amino acids. Germline values: CDR1 PRHDT, CDR2 FYEKMQ (reference sequence). CDR3 loop: CTSSWTSSRDTQYF. CDR3 DNA: TGTACCAGCAGTTGGACTTCTAGCAGAGATACGCAGTATTTT.

This clonotype was seen only a few times. The chain joins TRBV11-3 to TRBJ2-3; D is undetermined. The CDR3 has 14 amino acids. The ends were cut back, 3 bases at V and 4 bases at J, with 11 bases in the middle. CDR1 SGHNT and CDR2 YENEEA come from the germline V gene. The CDR3 is CASSFSAYSDTQYF. Written as DNA, the CDR3 is TGTGCCAGCAGCTTCTCAGCGTACTCAGATACGCAGTATTTT.